This T cell receptor (beta chain) was profiled in a study of glioma-infiltrating T cells after dendritic cell vaccination. Study-level information: Patients had newly diagnosed or recurrent glioblastoma and received dendritic cell vaccines. Patients received three intradermal dendritic cell vaccine injections at biweekly intervals.

Time point described: after dendritic cell vaccination, including at tumor progression/relapse. Isocitrate dehydrogenase mutation was absent in all glioblastoma patients. V lost 5 bases to trimming and J lost 2 bases; unmatched junction nucleotides: 11. The CDR3 is made up of 17 amino acids. Germline assignment: CDR1 SGHVS and CDR2 FQNEAQ. The method was immunoSEQ multiplex PCR; TCRdb's version includes in-frame clones alone and lacks a portion of them. Of approximately 62,000 clones listed, roughly 86% were seen once; the top ten hold 9.5% to 13%. The specimen was blood, collected after dendritic cell vaccination. The receptor's source is a human donor with glioblastoma. The chain couples TRBV7-8 to TRBJ1-5; 8 bases are shared with TRBD1. CDR3 residues: CASSPGQGGYRNQPQHF. CDR3 DNA sequence: TGTGCCAGCAGCCCCGGACAGGGTGGGTATCGCAATCAGCCCCAGCATTTT.